Below are 16 T cell receptor beta chains sequenced from a single sample in a study of siplizumab effects on memory and regulatory T cells. Clones were read by immunoSEQ multiplex PCR, and TCRdb kept only the in-frame ones, dropping some. The data hold 80,000 to 130,000 clones, with more than 85% observed a single time. Sequencing was performed on CD4+ T cells sorted from blood. These receptor sequences come from a human donor in good health. Some clones in this sample may be carry-over from other donors' samples.

The V gene is TRBV28, the J gene TRBJ1-2; 8 bases align to TRBD1. The CDR3 is 16 residues long. Germline trimming cut 6 bases from V and 0 bases from J; bases unmatched to any gene: 9. Germline V gene lookup returns CDR1 MDHEN and CDR2 SYDVKM. CDR3 protein: CASSAGGAYTNYGYTF. The CDR3 DNA sequence: TGTGCCAGCAGCGCAGGGGGCGCTTATACTAACTATGGCTACACCTTC.

V and J are TRBV18 and TRBJ1-2; 7 bases are a match to TRBD1. Germline CDR1 KGHSH, CDR2 LQKENI. J was trimmed by 0 bases and V by 1 base; bases with no gene match: 8. This CDR3 contains 17 residues. Written as DNA, the CDR3 is TGTGCCAGCTCACCACGAAACAGGGGAGCCCCTAACTATGGCTACACCTTC. Amino acid sequence: CASSPRNRGAPNYGYTF.

The chain is built from TRBV28 and TRBJ2-1; 10 bases fit TRBD2. From germline, CDR1 is MDHEN and CDR2 SYDVKM. This CDR3 has 15 residues. V gave up 5 bases and J gave up 5 bases; unmatched junction bases: 6. The CDR3 loop is CASSPGLAYHNEQFF. The CDR3 coding sequence is TGTGCCAGCAGTCCGGGACTAGCGTATCACAATGAGCAGTTCTTC.

The CDR3 nucleotides are TGTGCCAGCAGCCTAAAATACGAGCAGTACTTC. Protein sequence: CASSLKYEQYF. The V call is TRBV6-6, the J call TRBJ2-5; D is ambiguous. The J call is doubtful: the DNA matches TRBJ2-7 better. The CDR3 length is 11 residues. Germline CDR1 and CDR2: MNHNY and SVGAGI (reference sequence).

V is TRBV29-1 and J is TRBJ1-4; no firm D call. Looked up from germline, CDR1 is SQVTM and CDR2 is ANQGSEA. The CDR3 is 15 amino acids. Trimming left V 4 bases short and J 0 bases short, with 12 bases between. The CDR3 nucleotides read TGCAGCGTTGGATGGACGGCTACAACTAATGAAAAACTGTTTTTT. Translating gives CSVGWTATTNEKLFF.

The chain links TRBV5-4 to TRBJ2-1; 13 nucleotides line up with TRBD2. Germline V gene sequence: CDR1 SGHNT, CDR2 YYREEE (reference sequence). Trimming at V came to 3 bases and at J to 9 bases, leaving 9 bases not matched to a gene. This CDR3 is 16 amino acids long. This CDR3 is CASSWEGTSGMVEQFF. Written as DNA, the CDR3 is TGTGCCAGCAGCTGGGAGGGGACTAGCGGGATGGTTGAGCAGTTCTTC.

A single count supports this clone. This chain joins TRBV30 and TRBJ2-2, with 7 nucleotides matching TRBD1. The V segment lost 3 bases and the J segment 0 bases; nucleotides outside the gene matches: 7. The CDR3 length is 16 residues. From germline, CDR1 is GTSNPN and CDR2 SVGIG (reference sequence). The CDR3, as DNA: TGTGCCTGGAGCGCAAAAGGGACAGCGAACACCGGGGAGCTGTTTTTT. Protein sequence: CAWSAKGTANTGELFF.

This chain joins TRBV7-2 and TRBJ2-5; D not certain. The CDR3 totals 15 residues. In germline, CDR1 is SGHTA, CDR2 FQGNSA. V shed 1 base and J shed 0 bases, with 9 bases lying between them. CDR3 nucleotides: TGTGCCAGCAGCTTAGGTATTAGCAACCAAGAGACCCAGTACTTC. Encoded protein: CASSLGISNQETQYF.

The CDR3 reads CASSLARGRAVTGELFF. CDR3 bases: TGTGCCAGCAGCTTAGCGCGGGGAAGGGCGGTCACCGGGGAGCTGTTTTTT. V and J are TRBV7-2 and TRBJ2-2, with D possibly matching TRBD2 (6 bases). Trimming removed 0 bases from V and 4 bases from J, with 15 bases in between. Per the germline V gene, CDR1 is SGHTA and CDR2 is FQGNSA. This CDR3 region has 17 residues. Together with reference TRBV7-2 and TRBJ2-2, the CDR3 gives the full variable domain: GAGVSQSPSNKVTEKGKDVELRCDPISGHTALYWYRQSLGQGLEFLIYFQGNSAPDKSGLPSDRFSAERTGGSVSTLTIQRTQQEDSAVYLCASSLARGRAVTGELFFGEGSRLTVL.

This chain uses TRBV18 with TRBJ1-1; maybe TRBD1 (6 bases). The V end lost 1 base, the J end lost 1 base, and 10 bases lay between the germline ends. Germline-derived CDR1 and CDR2 are KGHSH and LQKENI. This CDR3 comprises 15 residues. The CDR3 is CASSPLPGANTEAFF. CDR3 sequence (DNA): TGTGCCAGCTCACCACTCCCGGGGGCGAACACTGAAGCTTTCTTT.

This chain connects TRBV28 to TRBJ2-5; maybe TRBD2 (6 bases). The germline CDR1 and CDR2 sequences are MDHEN and SYDVKM. V shed 7 bases and J shed 3 bases, with 9 bases lying between them. The CDR3 length is 12 residues. The CDR3 protein is CASKRGKETQYF. The CDR3, as DNA: TGTGCCAGCAAGCGCGGGAAAGAGACCCAGTACTTC.

The J gene is TRBJ2-2, the V gene TRBV4-2; D unclear. There are 14 residues in the CDR3. Germline V CDR1 and CDR2: LGHNA, YNFKEQ. The V end lost 0 bases, the J end lost 6 bases, and 8 bases lay between the germline ends. The CDR3 DNA reads as TGTGCCAGCAGCCAAGATGTTATTTCCGGGGAGCTGTTTTTT. Translation: CASSQDVISGELFF.

A single count supports this clone. The gene calls are TRBV27 and TRBJ2-5, with TRBD2 matching 14 bases. The last part of the DNA fits TRBJ2-7 better; the J call may be wrong. Germline CDR1 is MNHEY and CDR2 is SMNVEV (reference sequence). CDR3 size: 23 residues. The CDR3 coding sequence is TGTGCCAGCAGTTTACACCCCATCCTCCCCCCTGGACTAGCGGGAGGTACCTCCTACGAGCAGTACTTC. Its translation: CASSLHPILPPGLAGGTSYEQYF.

This clone showed up just once. The genes are TRBV15 and TRBJ2-3; no reliable D call. Germline-derived CDR1 and CDR2 are LNHNV and YYDKDF (reference sequence). The V end lost 11 bases, the J end lost 3 bases, and 15 bases lay between the germline ends. The CDR3 is 13 amino acids. Here the CDR3 DNA reads TGTGCCGCCACAGAACAAGTAACAGATACGCAGTATTTT. Residues: CAATEQVTDTQYF.

The chain employs TRBV18 and TRBJ2-7; 10 bases match TRBD1. CDR1 is KGHSH and CDR2 is LQKENI in the germline V gene. V was pared by 4 bases and J by 0 bases, with 12 bases of the junction left unmatched. The CDR3 has 18 residues. CDR3 coding DNA: TGTGCCAGCTCACTGGTATCTCCGGGACAGGGGATCTCCTACGAGCAGTACTTC. Translating gives CASSLVSPGQGISYEQYF.

The chain has TRBV15 and TRBJ2-1; D gene uncertain. V gave up 5 bases and J gave up 7 bases, with 21 bases separating them. The CDR3 consists of 16 residues. CDR1 and CDR2 from the germline V gene are LNHNV and YYDKDF (reference sequence). The CDR3 DNA follows: TGTGCCACCAGCCACTACGGAGCCCCAGGTAGGAATGAGCAGTTCTTC. This gives the protein CATSHYGAPGRNEQFF.